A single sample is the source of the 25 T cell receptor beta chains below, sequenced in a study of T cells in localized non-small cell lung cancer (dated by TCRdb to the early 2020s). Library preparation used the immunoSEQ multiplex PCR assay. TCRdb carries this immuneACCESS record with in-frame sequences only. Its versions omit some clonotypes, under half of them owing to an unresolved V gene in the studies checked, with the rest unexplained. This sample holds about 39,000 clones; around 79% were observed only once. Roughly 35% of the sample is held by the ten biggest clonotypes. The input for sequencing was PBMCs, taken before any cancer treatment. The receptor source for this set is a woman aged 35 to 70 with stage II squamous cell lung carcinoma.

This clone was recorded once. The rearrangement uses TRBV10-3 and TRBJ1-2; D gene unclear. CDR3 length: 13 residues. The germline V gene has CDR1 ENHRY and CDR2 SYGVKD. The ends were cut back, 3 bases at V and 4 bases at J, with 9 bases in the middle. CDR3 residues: CAISEEPAYGYTF. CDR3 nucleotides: TGTGCCATCAGTGAAGAACCTGCCTATGGCTACACCTTC.

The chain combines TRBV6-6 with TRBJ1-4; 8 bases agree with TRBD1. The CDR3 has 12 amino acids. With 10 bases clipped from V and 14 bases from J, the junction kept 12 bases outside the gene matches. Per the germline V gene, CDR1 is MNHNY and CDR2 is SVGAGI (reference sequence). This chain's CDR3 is CATGLSRDRLFF. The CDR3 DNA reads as TGTGCCACTGGACTTTCCCGGGACAGGCTGTTTTTT.

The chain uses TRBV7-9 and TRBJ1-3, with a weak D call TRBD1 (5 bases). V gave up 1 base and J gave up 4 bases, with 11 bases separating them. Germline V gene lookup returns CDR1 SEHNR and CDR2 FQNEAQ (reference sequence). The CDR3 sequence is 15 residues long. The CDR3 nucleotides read TGTGCCAGCAGCTTAGGTCAGGGTTCCGGAAACACCATATATTTT. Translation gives CASSLGQGSGNTIYF.

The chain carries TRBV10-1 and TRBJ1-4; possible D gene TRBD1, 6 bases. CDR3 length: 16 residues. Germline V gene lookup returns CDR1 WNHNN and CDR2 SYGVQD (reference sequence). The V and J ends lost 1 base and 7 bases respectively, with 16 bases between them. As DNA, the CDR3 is TGCGCCAGCAGTGAGTTAGGGGGGGCCGATCCTGAAAAACTGTTTTTT. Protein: CASSELGGADPEKLFF.

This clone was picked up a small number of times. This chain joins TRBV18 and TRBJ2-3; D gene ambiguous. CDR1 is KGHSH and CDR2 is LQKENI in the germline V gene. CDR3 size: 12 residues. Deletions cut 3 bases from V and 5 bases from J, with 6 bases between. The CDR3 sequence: CASSPKEDTQYF. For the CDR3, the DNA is TGTGCCAGCTCACCTAAGGAAGATACGCAGTATTTT.

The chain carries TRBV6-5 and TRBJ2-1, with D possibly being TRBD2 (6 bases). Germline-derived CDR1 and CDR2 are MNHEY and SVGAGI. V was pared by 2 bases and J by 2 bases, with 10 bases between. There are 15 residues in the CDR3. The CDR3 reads CASSYHSGTYNEQFF. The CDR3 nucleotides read TGTGCCAGCAGTTACCATAGCGGAACCTACAATGAGCAGTTCTTC.

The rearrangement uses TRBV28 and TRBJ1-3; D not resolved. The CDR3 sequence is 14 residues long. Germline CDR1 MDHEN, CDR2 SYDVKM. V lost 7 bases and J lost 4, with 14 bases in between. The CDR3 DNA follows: TGTGCCAGCAACTCCCAGTCATCAGGAAACACCATATATTTT. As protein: CASNSQSSGNTIYF. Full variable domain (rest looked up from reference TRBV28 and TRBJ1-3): DVKVTQSSRYLVKRTGEKVFLECVQDMDHENMFWYRQDPGLGLRLIYFSYDVKMKEKGDIPEGYSVSREKKERFSLILESASTNQTSMYLCASNSQSSGNTIYFGEGSWLTVV.

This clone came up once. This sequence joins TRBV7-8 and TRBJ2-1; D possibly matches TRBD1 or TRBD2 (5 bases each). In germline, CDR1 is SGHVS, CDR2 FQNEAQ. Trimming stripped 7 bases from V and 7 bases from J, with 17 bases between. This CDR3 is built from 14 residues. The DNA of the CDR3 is TGTGCCAGCAATCAAGGGGAGTGGGAAAATGAGCAGTTCTTC. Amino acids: CASNQGEWENEQFF.

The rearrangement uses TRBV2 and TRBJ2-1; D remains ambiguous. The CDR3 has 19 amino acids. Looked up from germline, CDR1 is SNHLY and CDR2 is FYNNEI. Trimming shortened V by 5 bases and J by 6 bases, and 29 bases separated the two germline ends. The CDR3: CASSIERSITMARTNEQFF. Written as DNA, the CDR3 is TGTGCCAGCAGTATTGAAAGGTCGATCACTATGGCAAGGACCAATGAGCAGTTCTTC.

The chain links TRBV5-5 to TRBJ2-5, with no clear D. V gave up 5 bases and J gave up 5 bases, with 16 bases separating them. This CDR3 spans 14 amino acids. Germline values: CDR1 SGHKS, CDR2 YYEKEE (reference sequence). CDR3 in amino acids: CASRISLVEETQYF. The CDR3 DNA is TGTGCCAGCAGGATCAGTTTGGTTGAGGAGACCCAGTACTTC.

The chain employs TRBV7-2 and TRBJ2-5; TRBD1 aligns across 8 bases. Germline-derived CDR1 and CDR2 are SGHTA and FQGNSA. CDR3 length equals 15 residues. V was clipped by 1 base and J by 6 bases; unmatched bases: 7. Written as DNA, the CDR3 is TGTGCCAGCAGCTTAGACTCAGGGGGCTCAAAGACCCAGTACTTC. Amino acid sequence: CASSLDSGGSKTQYF.

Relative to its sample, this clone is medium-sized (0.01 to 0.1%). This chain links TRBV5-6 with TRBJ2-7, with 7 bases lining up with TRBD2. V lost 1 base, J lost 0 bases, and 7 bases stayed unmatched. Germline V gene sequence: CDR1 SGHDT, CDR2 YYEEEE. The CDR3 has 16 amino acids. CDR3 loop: CASSLIPGGDSYEQYF. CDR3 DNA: TGTGCCAGCAGCTTGATCCCTGGGGGGGACTCCTACGAGCAGTACTTC.

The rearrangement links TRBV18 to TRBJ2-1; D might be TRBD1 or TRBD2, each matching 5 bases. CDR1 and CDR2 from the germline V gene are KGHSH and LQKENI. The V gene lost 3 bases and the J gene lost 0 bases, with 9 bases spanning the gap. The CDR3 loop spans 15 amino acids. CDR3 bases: TGTGCCAGCTCACCGGCTGGGGGCTCCTACAATGAGCAGTTCTTC. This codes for CASSPAGGSYNEQFF. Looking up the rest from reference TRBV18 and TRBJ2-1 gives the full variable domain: NAGVMQNPRHLVRRRGQEARLRCSPMKGHSHVYWYRQLPEEGLKFMVYLQKENIIDESGMPKERFSAEFPKEGPSILRIQQVVRGDSAAYFCASSPAGGSYNEQFFGPGTRLTVL.

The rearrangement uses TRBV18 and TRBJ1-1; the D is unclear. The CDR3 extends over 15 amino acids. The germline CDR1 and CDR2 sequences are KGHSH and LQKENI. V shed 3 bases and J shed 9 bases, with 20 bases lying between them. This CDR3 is CASSPTTTNPGKAFF. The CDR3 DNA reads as TGTGCCAGCTCACCCACGACCACAAACCCCGGGAAAGCTTTCTTT.

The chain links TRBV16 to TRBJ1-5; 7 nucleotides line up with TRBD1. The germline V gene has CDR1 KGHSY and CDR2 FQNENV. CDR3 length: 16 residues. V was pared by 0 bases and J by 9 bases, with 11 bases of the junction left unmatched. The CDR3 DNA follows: TGTGCCAGCAGCCAATCGGGCCAGGGGGTGCCCGGGCCCCAGCATTTT. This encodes CASSQSGQGVPGPQHF.

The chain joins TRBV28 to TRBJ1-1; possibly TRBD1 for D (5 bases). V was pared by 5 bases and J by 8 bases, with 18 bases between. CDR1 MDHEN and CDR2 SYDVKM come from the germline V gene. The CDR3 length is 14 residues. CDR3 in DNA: TGTGCCAGCAGTATCCAAAATTCAGGGAGGGAAGCTTTCTTT. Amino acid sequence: CASSIQNSGREAFF.

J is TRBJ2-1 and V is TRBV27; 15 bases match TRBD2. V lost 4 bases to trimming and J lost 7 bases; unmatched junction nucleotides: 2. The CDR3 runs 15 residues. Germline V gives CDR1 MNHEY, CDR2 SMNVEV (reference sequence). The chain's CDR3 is CASSSGTSGGNEQFF. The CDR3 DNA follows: TGTGCCAGCAGTTCCGGGACTAGCGGGGGGAATGAGCAGTTCTTC.

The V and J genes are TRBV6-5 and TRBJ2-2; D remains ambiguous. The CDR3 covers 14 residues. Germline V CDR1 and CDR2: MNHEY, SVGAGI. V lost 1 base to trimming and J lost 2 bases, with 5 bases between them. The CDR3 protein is CASSYFQNTGELFF. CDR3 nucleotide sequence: TGTGCCAGCAGTTACTTCCAAAACACCGGGGAGCTGTTTTTT.

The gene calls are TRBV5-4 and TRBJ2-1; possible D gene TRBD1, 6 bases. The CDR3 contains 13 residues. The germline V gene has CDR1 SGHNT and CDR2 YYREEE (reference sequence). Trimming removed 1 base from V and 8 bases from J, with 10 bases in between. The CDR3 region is CASSLWGLDEQFF. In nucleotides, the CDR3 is TGTGCCAGCAGCTTGTGGGGGCTGGATGAGCAGTTCTTC.

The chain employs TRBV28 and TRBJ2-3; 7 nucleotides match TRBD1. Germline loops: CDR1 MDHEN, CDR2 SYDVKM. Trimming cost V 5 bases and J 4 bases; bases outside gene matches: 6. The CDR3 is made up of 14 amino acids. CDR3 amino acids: CASSRWTGSDTQYF. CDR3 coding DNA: TGTGCCAGCAGTCGTTGGACAGGCTCAGATACGCAGTATTTT.

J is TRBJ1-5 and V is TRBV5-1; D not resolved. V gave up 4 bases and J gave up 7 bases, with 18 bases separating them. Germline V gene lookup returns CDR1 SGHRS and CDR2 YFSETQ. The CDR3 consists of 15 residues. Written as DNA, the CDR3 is TGCGCCAGCAGCCCTGACTGGGGAGGGCAACAGCCCCAGCATTTT. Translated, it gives CASSPDWGGQQPQHF.

The CDR3 nucleotides read TGCGCCAGCAGCTATGGGACTTCCGACTCTGGAAACACCATATATTTT. Translation gives CASSYGTSDSGNTIYF. This chain links TRBV5-1 with TRBJ1-3; D is perhaps TRBD1 (5 bases). Germline V gives CDR1 SGHRS, CDR2 YFSETQ. This CDR3 has 16 amino acids. Between the trimmed V and J ends, which lost 3 bases and 0 bases, there was a span of 13 bases.

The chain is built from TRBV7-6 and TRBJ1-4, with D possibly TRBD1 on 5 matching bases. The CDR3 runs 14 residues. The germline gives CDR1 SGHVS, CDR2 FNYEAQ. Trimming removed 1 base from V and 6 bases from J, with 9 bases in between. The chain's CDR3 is CASSLGQGYEKLFF. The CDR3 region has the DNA TGTGCCAGCAGCTTAGGTCAGGGATATGAAAAACTGTTTTTT.

The CDR3 loop is CASSMTSGSDTQYF. The CDR3, as DNA: TGTGCCAGTAGTATGACTAGCGGGAGCGATACGCAGTATTTT. J is TRBJ2-3 and V is TRBV19; TRBD2 agrees at 12 bases. Germline trimming cut 3 bases from V and 6 bases from J; bases unmatched to any gene: 1. CDR1 is LNHDA and CDR2 is SQIVND in the germline V gene (reference sequence). CDR3 length: 14 amino acids.

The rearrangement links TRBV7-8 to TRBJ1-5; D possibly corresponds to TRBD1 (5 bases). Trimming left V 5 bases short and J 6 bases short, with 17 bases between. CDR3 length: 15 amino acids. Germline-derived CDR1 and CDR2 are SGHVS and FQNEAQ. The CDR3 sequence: CASSPTGGTGQPQHF. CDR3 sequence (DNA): TGTGCCAGCAGCCCGACGGGGGGGACGGGTCAGCCCCAGCATTTT. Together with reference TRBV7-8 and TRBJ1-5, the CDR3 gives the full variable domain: GAGVSQSPRYKVAKRGQDVALRCDPISGHVSLFWYQQALGQGPEFLTYFQNEAQLDKSGLPSDRFFAERPEGSVSTLKIQRTQQEDSAVYLCASSPTGGTGQPQHFGDGTRLSIL.